Shown below are 21 T cell receptor beta chains from a single sample sequenced in a study of a mutant IDH1 vaccine in newly diagnosed glioma. The time point is: baseline, week 1 (first vaccination visit). Treatment defined: pre-vaccination baseline after standard-of-care therapy. Data came from immunoSEQ multiplex PCR; TCRdb stores just in-frame clones and leaves some out. The table has about 88,000 clones, over 70% seen once. The input for sequencing was PBMCs, taken from a glioma patient treated with radiotherapy, temozolomide or both. These receptors originate from a middle-aged man with glioma. Some clones in this sample may be carry-over from other donors' samples.

The chain is built from TRBV6-5 and TRBJ1-1; tentatively, D is TRBD1 (5 bases). Germline V lookup: CDR1 MNHEY, CDR2 SVGAGI. V was clipped by 6 bases and J by 4 bases, with 15 bases between them. This CDR3 has 14 amino acids. Written as DNA, the CDR3 is TGTGCCAGCAGGGGAAACGGGGGAATCACTGAAGCTTTCTTT. It encodes CASRGNGGITEAFF.

The chain employs TRBV4-1 and TRBJ2-3; perhaps TRBD1 as D (5 bases). CDR1 and CDR2 (germline): MGHRA, YSYEKL. The CDR3 is made up of 14 amino acids. Between the trimmed V and J ends, which lost 1 base and 0 bases, there was a span of 5 bases. The CDR3 DNA follows: TGCGCCAGCAGCCAAGCAGGGAGCACAGATACGCAGTATTTT. Translated, it gives CASSQAGSTDTQYF.

The V and J genes are TRBV7-6 and TRBJ1-2; 8 bases match TRBD1. Per the germline V gene, CDR1 is SGHVS and CDR2 is FNYEAQ. The CDR3 covers 16 residues. Trimming removed 8 bases from V and 3 bases from J; junction bases left unmatched: 14. CDR3 sequence reads: CASAPQGAVKDYGYTF. In nucleotides, the CDR3 is TGTGCCAGCGCCCCTCAGGGGGCCGTTAAGGACTATGGCTACACCTTC.

Ten or more counts support this clone. The chain uses TRBV27 and TRBJ1-2; no definite D call. V lost 6 bases to trimming and J lost 0 bases, with 8 bases between them. The length of the CDR3 is 13 residues. From germline, CDR1 is MNHEY and CDR2 SMNVEV (reference sequence). As DNA, the CDR3 is TGTGCCAGCAGCCGGGTAGCTAACTATGGCTACACCTTC. Translating it yields CASSRVANYGYTF.

Here the CDR3 reads CASSLDSGVRQGGKLFF. The CDR3 nucleotides are TGTGCCAGCAGCTTGGATTCCGGTGTAAGACAGGGCGGAAAACTGTTTTTT. The rearrangement joins TRBV5-6 to TRBJ1-4; 7 bases fit TRBD1. This CDR3 is 17 amino acids long. Germline V gene sequence: CDR1 SGHDT, CDR2 YYEEEE. Unmatched junction bases numbered 15, after V lost 0 bases and J lost 10 bases.

The rearrangement uses TRBV12-5 and TRBJ2-7; D tentatively fits TRBD1 or TRBD2 (5 bases each). The CDR3 is 13 amino acids. Deletions cut 6 bases from V and 6 bases from J, with 15 bases between. Germline CDR1 and CDR2: LGHNT and FRNRAP. CDR3 sequence: CASGSGTASEQYF. The CDR3 DNA reads as TGTGCTAGTGGGTCCGGGACGGCCTCCGAGCAGTACTTC.

This chain uses TRBV30 with TRBJ1-4; no reliable D call. V was trimmed by 1 base and J by 8 bases, leaving 11 bases between them. Germline V gene data show CDR1 as GTSNPN and CDR2 as SVGIG (reference sequence). This CDR3 is built from 13 residues. The CDR3 loop is CAWSGLRREKLFF. The CDR3 DNA reads TGTGCCTGGAGTGGGTTAAGGAGAGAAAAACTGTTTTTT.

The rearrangement links TRBV30 to TRBJ1-1; no definite D call. The germline CDR1 and CDR2 sequences are GTSNPN and SVGIG (reference sequence). V was pared by 5 bases and J by 7 bases, with 11 bases between. This CDR3 spans 11 amino acids. The chain's CDR3 is CAWGSANEAFF. CDR3 DNA sequence: TGTGCCTGGGGCAGCGCAAATGAAGCTTTCTTT.

The V gene is TRBV6-5, the J gene TRBJ1-6; tentative D call: TRBD1 (5 bases). Germline values: CDR1 MNHEY, CDR2 SVGAGI. Trimming took 6 bases from V and 5 from J, leaving 14 bases between them. This CDR3 has 15 residues. CDR3 in DNA: TGTGCCAGCAGGGGGGGACGGCTGAATAATTCACCCCTCCACTTT. It codes for CASRGGRLNNSPLHF.

This chain joins TRBV5-8 and TRBJ1-2; D is uncertain. Germline values: CDR1 SGHTS, CDR2 YDEGEE. Trimming cost V 4 bases and J 12 bases, with 13 bases left between them. The CDR3 totals 11 residues. This CDR3 is CASSLGYSHTF. CDR3 DNA: TGTGCCAGCAGCCTGGGTTACTCCCACACCTTC. The full variable domain, rest sourced from reference TRBV5-8 and TRBJ1-2, is EAGVTQSPTHLIKTRGQQATLRCSPISGHTSVYWYQQALGLGLQFLLWYDEGEERNRGNFPPRFSGRQFPNYSSELNVNALELEDSALYLCASSLGYSHTFGSGTRLTVV.

The V call is TRBV18, the J call TRBJ2-7; 16 positions match TRBD2. CDR1 is KGHSH, CDR2 LQKENI, per germline. V lost 8 bases to trimming and J lost 4 bases; unmatched junction nucleotides: 14. This CDR3 has 18 amino acids. The CDR3 loop is CASRSSGTSGGAIYEQYF. Written as DNA, the CDR3 is TGTGCCAGCCGATCCTCCGGGACTAGCGGGGGGGCGATATACGAGCAGTACTTC.

This sequence joins TRBV29-1 and TRBJ2-1; 7 nucleotides line up with TRBD1. This CDR3 contains 13 residues. With 4 bases clipped from V and 6 bases from J, the junction kept 6 bases outside the gene matches. The germline V gene has CDR1 SQVTM and CDR2 ANQGSEA. CDR3 sequence (DNA): TGCAGCGTTGCCCCCGGGACAGCCAATGAGCAGTTCTTC. Its translation: CSVAPGTANEQFF.

The gene calls are TRBV5-1 and TRBJ2-5; TRBD2 matches at 9 bases. The germline CDR1 and CDR2 sequences are SGHRS and YFSETQ. The CDR3 is 14 amino acids. V lost 7 bases and J lost 7; bases outside the gene matches: 11. This CDR3 reads CASLSGLAPGTQYF. CDR3 DNA: TGCGCCAGCCTTTCTGGACTAGCGCCCGGGACCCAGTACTTC. Based on the CDR3 plus reference TRBV5-1 and TRBJ2-5, the full variable domain is KAGVTQTPRYLIKTRGQQVTLSCSPISGHRSVSWYQQTPGQGLQFLFEYFSETQRNKGNFPGRFSGRQFSNSRSEMNVSTLELGDSALYLCASLSGLAPGTQYFGPGTRLLVL.

The chain links TRBV15 to TRBJ1-1; D gene unclear. CDR3 length: 14 amino acids. V gave up 0 bases and J gave up 3 bases, with 8 bases separating them. Germline CDR1 reads LNHNV; CDR2 reads YYDKDF (reference sequence). CDR3 bases: TGTGCCACCAGCAGAGATAAGCCCCACACTGAAGCTTTCTTT. It encodes CATSRDKPHTEAFF.

The V gene is TRBV5-1, the J gene TRBJ2-5, with 15 bases matching TRBD2. This CDR3 has 16 residues. J was trimmed by 5 bases and V by 5 bases; bases with no gene match: 7. Germline V gives CDR1 SGHRS, CDR2 YFSETQ. The CDR3 nucleotides read TGCGCCAGCAGGCGGACTAGCGGGGGGGCCGTGGAGACCCAGTACTTC. Translation gives CASRRTSGGAVETQYF.

V gene TRBV19 combines with J gene TRBJ2-5; 9 nucleotides line up with TRBD1. The CDR3 has 15 residues. V lost 5 bases, J lost 2 bases, and 6 bases stayed unmatched. Germline V gene sequence: CDR1 LNHDA, CDR2 SQIVND (reference sequence). CDR3 DNA sequence: TGTGCCAGTAGTGTGACAGGGGGTCGACAAGAGACCCAGTACTTC. It yields the protein CASSVTGGRQETQYF.

The gene calls are TRBV18 and TRBJ1-4, with TRBD1 matching 8 bases. V trimming: 3 bases; J trimming: 7 bases; junction bases outside the gene matches: 7. Germline V lookup: CDR1 KGHSH, CDR2 LQKENI. The length of the CDR3 is 15 residues. The CDR3, as DNA: TGTGCCAGCTCACCCCCAGGGGGCGACAGTGAAAAACTGTTTTTT. This translates into CASSPPGGDSEKLFF.

CDR3 nucleotide sequence: TGTGCCAGCAGTGAAGCCCCGATACTAGCGGGGGCAGGCTTCGAGCAGTACTTC. This encodes CASSEAPILAGAGFEQYF. The chain has TRBV6-1 and TRBJ2-7, with 11 bases identical to TRBD2. Germline V CDR1 and CDR2: MNHNS, SASEGT. The CDR3 extends over 18 amino acids. V gave up 0 bases and J gave up 6 bases; unmatched junction bases: 13.

The rearrangement uses TRBV4-1 and TRBJ1-1; a weak D match, TRBD1 (5 bases). V gave up 0 bases and J gave up 7 bases, with 9 bases separating them. CDR1 is MGHRA and CDR2 is YSYEKL in the germline V gene. The CDR3 is made up of 13 amino acids. The CDR3 DNA reads TGCGCCAGCAGCCAAGATAGACAGAGTGAAGCTTTCTTT. It encodes CASSQDRQSEAFF.

This chain uses TRBV6-4 with TRBJ1-1; no clear D gene. Germline V CDR1 and CDR2: MRHNA, SNTAGT. Between the trimmed V and J ends, which lost 4 bases and 4 bases, there was a span of 10 bases. This CDR3 has 13 residues. CDR3: CASSARTGTEAFF. Written as DNA, the CDR3 is TGTGCCAGCAGTGCTCGAACGGGCACTGAAGCTTTCTTT.

The chain employs TRBV30 and TRBJ1-4, with 7 bases identical to TRBD1. Germline assignment: CDR1 GTSNPN and CDR2 SVGIG (reference sequence). The trim removed 4 bases at V and 7 bases at J, leaving 9 bases unmatched. The CDR3 covers 14 residues. The CDR3: CAWNQGDVGEKLFF. The CDR3 nucleotides are TGTGCCTGGAACCAGGGGGACGTGGGTGAAAAACTGTTTTTT.